This TCR beta chain was identified in a study of blood T cell repertoires in COVID-19. Study-wide context: Acute-phase and convalescent COVID-19 samples originated in the United States, Italy and Spain. Nucleic acid was either cDNA or gDNA, and it came from T cells, B-cell-depleted T cells, or PBMCs.

Comments on this clone: Given a much more abundant clone one base away, this may be a read error.

How the authors handled the data: Amplified reference gene primers provided the basis for estimating nucleated cell counts. Generated by immunoSEQ multiplex PCR, the TCRdb table keeps only in-frame clones and is missing some. Clone size and the V and J calls come from that table; the DNA yielded D and trimming. The table shows some 260,000 clones, with roughly 87% occurring only once. With 6 bases clipped from V and 0 bases from J, the junction kept 4 bases outside the gene matches. The CDR3 is 15 amino acids. The germline CDR1 and CDR2 sequences are SGHTA and FQGNSA. The clonotype comes from a woman under 40 with acute or convalescent COVID-19. The chain joins TRBV7-2 to TRBJ2-2, with 7 bases that match TRBD2. Sequenced: peripheral blood. The CDR3 nucleotides read TGTGCCAGCAGGATGGCGGGAGCGAACACCGGGGAGCTGTTTTTT. This translates into CASRMAGANTGELFF.